This T cell receptor (beta chain) was retrieved from a study of blood T cells in healthy people across ages. Findings and limits, study-wide: It was found that TCR beta diversity correlated strongly with the percentage of naive T cells. When set beside aged donors, long-lived donors presented more naive CD4+ cells and higher diversity.

A J-beta primer mix and a sample-barcoded 5' primer were used in a second PCR of about 7 to 12 cycles. MiXCR, applied by TCRdb to the 5' RACE reads, yields one record per CDR3 protein. The table lists over a million distinct CDR3 sequences, around 59% of them singletons. CDR1 and CDR2 (germline): SGHVS, FQNEAQ. The CDR3 extends over 15 amino acids. With 1 base removed from V and 5 bases from J, the gap between germline ends came to 11 bases. Notes on this clonotype: Its antigen remains unknown.

Healthy Russian Caucasian donors spanned ages about 6 to 100 years. Per-sample PBMC isolation yielded at least 6.5 million cells. The sample was blood. The source of this sequence is a man aged 18 to 35 in good health. This chain links TRBV7-8 with TRBJ2-2; no clear D. Here the CDR3 DNA reads TGTGCCAGCAGCTTAGTTCGCGGAAATACCGGGGAGCTGTTTTTT. Translated, it gives CASSLVRGNTGELFF.